This TCR beta chain was captured by sequencing in a study of blood T cell repertoires in COVID-19. Study context: Some COVID-19 samples were acute and others convalescent; all came from the United States, Italy and Spain.

Repertoires were generated with immunoSEQ multiplex PCR, while TCRdb's copy carries only in-frame clones and drops some. The data show about 110,000 clones, around 86% seen once. Germline lookup yields CDR1 MNHEY and CDR2 SVGAGI. J gave up 2 bases and V 3 bases, and 8 bases lay outside the gene matches. This CDR3 contains 16 residues. The genes are TRBV6-5 and TRBJ2-7; TRBD2 matches 9 bases. The source material was peripheral blood. The receptor comes from a man aged 40-49 years with acute or convalescent COVID-19. The CDR3 sequence is CASSYRSGGTTYEQYF. CDR3 coding DNA: TGTGCCAGCAGTTATAGGAGCGGGGGGACCACCTACGAGCAGTACTTC.